The table lists the clone carrying this T cell receptor beta chain with many counts. The antigen is undetermined. The entry originates in a study of CD8+CD57+ T cells in acquired aplastic anemia. Patients who underwent sequencing had shown CD8+CD57+ cell expansion by flow cytometry. The diagnosis in all patients was severe acquired aplastic anemia. Points from the study as a whole: For CD8+ Simpson's diversity, patients and controls showed no significant difference.

The CDR3 length is 16 residues. Germline lookup yields CDR1 DFQATT and CDR2 SNEGSKA (reference sequence). V gave up 4 bases and J gave up 2 bases; unmatched junction bases: 8. TCR beta VDJ and CDR3 profiles were obtained from a genomic DNA template. MiXCR was run by TCRdb on the reads, yielding one entry per CDR3 protein. The sample has fewer than 80,000 distinct CDR3 sequences, less than 85% seen once. What was sequenced was sorted CD4+, CD8+, or CD8+CD57+ T cells (not recorded which) from PBMCs. This sequence originates from a human donor with aplastic anemia. The chain employs TRBV20-1 and TRBJ2-1, with 10 bases aligning to TRBD2. CDR3 DNA: TGCAGTGCTAATCAAGCTCTAGCGGGAGCCTACAATGAGCAGTTCTTC. Its translation: CSANQALAGAYNEQFF.